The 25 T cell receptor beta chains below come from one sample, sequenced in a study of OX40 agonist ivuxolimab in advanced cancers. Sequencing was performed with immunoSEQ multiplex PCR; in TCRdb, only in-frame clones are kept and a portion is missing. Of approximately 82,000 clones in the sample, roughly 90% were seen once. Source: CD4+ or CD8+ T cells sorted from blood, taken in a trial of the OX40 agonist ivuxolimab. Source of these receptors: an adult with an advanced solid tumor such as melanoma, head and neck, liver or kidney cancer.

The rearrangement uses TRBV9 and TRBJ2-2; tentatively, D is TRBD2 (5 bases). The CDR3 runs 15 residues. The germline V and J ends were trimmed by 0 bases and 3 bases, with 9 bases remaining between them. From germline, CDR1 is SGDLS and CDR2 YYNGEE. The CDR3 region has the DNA TGTGCCAGCAGCGTAGGCGGAGGAGACACCGGGGAGCTGTTTTTT. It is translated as CASSVGGGDTGELFF.

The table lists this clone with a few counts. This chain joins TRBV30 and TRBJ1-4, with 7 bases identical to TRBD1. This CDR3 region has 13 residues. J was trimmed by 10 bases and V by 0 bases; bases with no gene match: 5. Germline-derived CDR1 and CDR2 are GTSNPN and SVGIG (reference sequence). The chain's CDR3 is CAWSVLQGLKLFF. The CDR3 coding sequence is TGTGCCTGGAGTGTACTACAGGGGCTAAAACTGTTTTTT.

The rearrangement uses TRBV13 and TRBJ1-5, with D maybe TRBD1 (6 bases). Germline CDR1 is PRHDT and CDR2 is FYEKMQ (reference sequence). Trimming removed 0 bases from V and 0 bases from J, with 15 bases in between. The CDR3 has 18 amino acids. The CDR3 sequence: CASSLGGGHPYSNQPQHF. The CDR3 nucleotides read TGTGCCAGCAGCTTAGGCGGGGGGCACCCGTATAGCAATCAGCCCCAGCATTTT. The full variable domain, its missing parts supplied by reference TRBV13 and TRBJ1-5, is AAGVIQSPRHLIKEKRETATLKCYPIPRHDTVYWYQQGPGQDPQFLISFYEKMQSDKGSIPDRFSAQQFSDYHSELNMSSLELGDSALYFCASSLGGGHPYSNQPQHFGDGTRLSIL.

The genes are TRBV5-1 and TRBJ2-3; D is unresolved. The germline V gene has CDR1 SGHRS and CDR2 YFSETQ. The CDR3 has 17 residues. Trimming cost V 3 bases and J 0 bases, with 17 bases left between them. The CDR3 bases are TGCGCCAGCAGCTCTGGGGTGGCTGGACCCAGCACAGATACGCAGTATTTT. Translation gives CASSSGVAGPSTDTQYF.

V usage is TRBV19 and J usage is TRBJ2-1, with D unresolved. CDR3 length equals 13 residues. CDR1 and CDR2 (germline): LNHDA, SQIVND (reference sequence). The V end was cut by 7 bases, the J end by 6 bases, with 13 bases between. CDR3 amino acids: CASNAEVFNEQFF. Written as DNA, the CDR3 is TGTGCCAGTAACGCCGAAGTCTTCAATGAGCAGTTCTTC.

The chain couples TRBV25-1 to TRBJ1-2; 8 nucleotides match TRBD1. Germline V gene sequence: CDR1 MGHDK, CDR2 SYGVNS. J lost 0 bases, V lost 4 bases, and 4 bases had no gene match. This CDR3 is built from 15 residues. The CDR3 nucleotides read TGTGCCAGCAGTGTAGACAGGGGAGCTAACTATGGCTACACCTTC. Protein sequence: CASSVDRGANYGYTF.

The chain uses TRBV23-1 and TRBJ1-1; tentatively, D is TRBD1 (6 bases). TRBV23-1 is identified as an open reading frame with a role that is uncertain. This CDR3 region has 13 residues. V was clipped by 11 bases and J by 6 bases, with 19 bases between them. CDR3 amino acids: CALRGPGRAEAFF. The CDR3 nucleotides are TGCGCCCTCAGGGGTCCGGGGAGGGCTGAAGCTTTCTTT.

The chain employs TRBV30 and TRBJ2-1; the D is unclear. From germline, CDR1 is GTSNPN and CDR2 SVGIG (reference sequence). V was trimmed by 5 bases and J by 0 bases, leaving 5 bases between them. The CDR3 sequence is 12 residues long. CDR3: CAWSRSYNEQFF. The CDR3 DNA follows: TGTGCCTGGTCCCGCTCCTACAATGAGCAGTTCTTC.

CDR3 amino acids: CASSGWDRGGTEAFF. The CDR3 DNA reads as TGTGCCAGCAGCGGATGGGACAGGGGGGGGACTGAAGCTTTCTTT. The chain couples TRBV6-1 to TRBJ1-1, with 11 bases that match TRBD1. The CDR3 has 15 amino acids. V trimming: 6 bases; J trimming: 5 bases; junction bases outside the gene matches: 8. The germline gives CDR1 MNHNS, CDR2 SASEGT.

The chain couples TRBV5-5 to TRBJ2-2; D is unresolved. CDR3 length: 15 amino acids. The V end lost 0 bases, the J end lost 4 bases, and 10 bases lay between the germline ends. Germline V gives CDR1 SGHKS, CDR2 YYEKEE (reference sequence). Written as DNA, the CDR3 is TGTGCCAGCAGCTTGGTGCCAGGCATCACCGGGGAGCTGTTTTTT. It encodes CASSLVPGITGELFF.

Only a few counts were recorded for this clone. The CDR3 bases are TGTGCCAGCAGTTCTAGCGGGAACTCCTACAATGAGCAGTTCTTC. It is translated as CASSSSGNSYNEQFF. V usage is TRBV2 and J usage is TRBJ2-1, with 9 bases aligning to TRBD2. The CDR3 is 15 amino acids. Germline CDR1 and CDR2: SNHLY and FYNNEI. V shed 5 bases and J 0 bases; nucleotides not matched to a gene: 2.

The CDR3: CATSRDFATDTQYF. DNA for the CDR3: TGTGCCACCAGCAGAGATTTTGCAACAGATACGCAGTATTTT. This sequence joins TRBV15 and TRBJ2-3, with no clear D. The CDR3 extends over 14 amino acids. V lost 0 bases, J lost 3 bases, and 7 bases lay in between. Germline V gives CDR1 LNHNV, CDR2 YYDKDF (reference sequence).

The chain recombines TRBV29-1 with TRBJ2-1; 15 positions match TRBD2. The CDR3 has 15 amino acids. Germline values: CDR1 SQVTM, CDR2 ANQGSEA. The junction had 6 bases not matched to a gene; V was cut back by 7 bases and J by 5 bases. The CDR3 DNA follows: TGCAGCGCCAAAAGGACTAGCGGGAGGGACAATGAGCAGTTCTTC. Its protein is CSAKRTSGRDNEQFF.

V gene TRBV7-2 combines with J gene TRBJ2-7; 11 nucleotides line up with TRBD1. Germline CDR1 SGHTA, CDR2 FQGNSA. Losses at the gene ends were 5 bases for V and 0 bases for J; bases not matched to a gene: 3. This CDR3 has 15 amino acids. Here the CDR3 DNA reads TGTGCCAGCAGCACCGGGACAGGGGGCTCCTACGAGCAGTACTTC. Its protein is CASSTGTGGSYEQYF.

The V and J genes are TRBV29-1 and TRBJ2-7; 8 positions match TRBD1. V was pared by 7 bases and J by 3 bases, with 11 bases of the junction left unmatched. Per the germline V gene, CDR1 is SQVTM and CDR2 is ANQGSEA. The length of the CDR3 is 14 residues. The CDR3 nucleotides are TGCAGCGCAACGCTGGGGACAGGCCGCTACGAGCAGTACTTC. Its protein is CSATLGTGRYEQYF.

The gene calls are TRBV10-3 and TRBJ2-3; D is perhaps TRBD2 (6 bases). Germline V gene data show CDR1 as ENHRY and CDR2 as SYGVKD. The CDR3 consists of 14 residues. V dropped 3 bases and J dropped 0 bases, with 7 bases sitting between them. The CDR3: CAISESGSTDTQYF. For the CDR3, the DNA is TGTGCCATCAGTGAAAGCGGGAGCACAGATACGCAGTATTTT.

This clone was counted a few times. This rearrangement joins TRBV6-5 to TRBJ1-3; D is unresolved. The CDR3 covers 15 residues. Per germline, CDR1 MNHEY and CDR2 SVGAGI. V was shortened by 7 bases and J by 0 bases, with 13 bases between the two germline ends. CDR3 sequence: CASTQPGGSGNTIYF. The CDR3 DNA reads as TGTGCCAGCACCCAGCCGGGAGGCTCTGGAAACACCATATATTTT.

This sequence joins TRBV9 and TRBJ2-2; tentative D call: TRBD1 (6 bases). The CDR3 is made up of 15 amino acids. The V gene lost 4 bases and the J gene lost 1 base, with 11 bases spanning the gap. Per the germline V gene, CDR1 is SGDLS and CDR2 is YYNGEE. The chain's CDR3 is CASSLLGGNTGELFF. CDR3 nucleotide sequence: TGTGCCAGCAGCCTATTAGGGGGGAACACCGGGGAGCTGTTTTTT.

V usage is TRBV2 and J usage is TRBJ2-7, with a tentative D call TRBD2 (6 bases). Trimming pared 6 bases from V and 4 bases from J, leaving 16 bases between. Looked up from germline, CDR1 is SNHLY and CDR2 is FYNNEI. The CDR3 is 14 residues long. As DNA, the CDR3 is TGTGCCAGCAGGGAAACGGGGGACTGGTACGAGCAGTACTTC. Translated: CASRETGDWYEQYF.

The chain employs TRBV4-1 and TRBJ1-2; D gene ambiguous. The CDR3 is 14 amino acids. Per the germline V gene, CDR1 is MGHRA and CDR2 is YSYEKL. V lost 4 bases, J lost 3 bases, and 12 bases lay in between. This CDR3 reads CASSPQLNYYGYTF. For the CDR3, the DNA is TGCGCCAGCAGCCCTCAGTTGAACTACTATGGCTACACCTTC.

This chain's CDR3 is CASSSGWVSSYEQYF. The CDR3 coding sequence is TGTGCCAGCAGCTCGGGTTGGGTGAGCTCCTACGAGCAGTACTTC. This rearrangement joins TRBV5-5 to TRBJ2-7; no clear D gene. The CDR3 is 15 residues long. The V gene lost 3 bases and the J gene lost 0 bases, with 13 bases spanning the gap. Germline V gene lookup returns CDR1 SGHKS and CDR2 YYEKEE (reference sequence).

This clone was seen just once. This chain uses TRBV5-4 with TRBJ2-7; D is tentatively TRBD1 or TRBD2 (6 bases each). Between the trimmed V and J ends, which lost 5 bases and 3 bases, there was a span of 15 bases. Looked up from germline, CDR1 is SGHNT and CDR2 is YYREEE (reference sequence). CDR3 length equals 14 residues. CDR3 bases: TGTGCCAGCAGGGAACAGGGAGGAAGCTACGAGCAGTACTTC. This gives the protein CASREQGGSYEQYF.

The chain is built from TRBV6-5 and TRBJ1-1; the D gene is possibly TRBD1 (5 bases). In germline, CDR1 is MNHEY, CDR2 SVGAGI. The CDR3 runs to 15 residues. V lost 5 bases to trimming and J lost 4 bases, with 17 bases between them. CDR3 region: CASSRIFGAPTEAFF. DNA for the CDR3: TGTGCCAGCAGTCGCATCTTTGGGGCCCCCACTGAAGCTTTCTTT.

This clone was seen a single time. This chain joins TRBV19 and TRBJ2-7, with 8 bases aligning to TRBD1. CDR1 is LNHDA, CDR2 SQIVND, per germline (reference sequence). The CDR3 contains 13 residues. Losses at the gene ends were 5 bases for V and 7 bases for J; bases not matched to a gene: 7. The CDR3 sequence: CASSFGTGGEQYF. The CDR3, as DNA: TGTGCCAGTAGTTTCGGGACAGGCGGGGAGCAGTACTTC.

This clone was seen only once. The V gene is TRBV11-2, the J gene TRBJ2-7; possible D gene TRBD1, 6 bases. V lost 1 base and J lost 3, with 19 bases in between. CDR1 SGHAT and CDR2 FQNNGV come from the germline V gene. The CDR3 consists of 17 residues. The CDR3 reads CASSLGGQTTKYYEQYF. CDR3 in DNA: TGTGCCAGCAGCTTAGGGGGACAAACAACGAAGTACTACGAGCAGTACTTC.